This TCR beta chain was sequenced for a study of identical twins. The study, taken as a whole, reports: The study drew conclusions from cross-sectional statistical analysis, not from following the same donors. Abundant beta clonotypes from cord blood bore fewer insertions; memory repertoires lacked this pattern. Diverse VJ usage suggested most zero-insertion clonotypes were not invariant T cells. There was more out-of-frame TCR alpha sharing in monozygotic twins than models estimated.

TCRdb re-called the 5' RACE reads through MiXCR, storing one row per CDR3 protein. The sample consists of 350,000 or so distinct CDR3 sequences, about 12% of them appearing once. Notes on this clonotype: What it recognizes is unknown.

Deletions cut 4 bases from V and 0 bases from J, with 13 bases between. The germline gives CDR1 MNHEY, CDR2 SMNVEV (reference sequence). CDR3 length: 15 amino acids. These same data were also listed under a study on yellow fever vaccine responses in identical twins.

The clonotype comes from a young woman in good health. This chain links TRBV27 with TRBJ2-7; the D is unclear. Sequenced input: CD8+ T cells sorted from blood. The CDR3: CASSSHPKGSYEQYF. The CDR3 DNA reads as TGTGCCAGCAGTTCCCACCCGAAAGGCTCCTACGAGCAGTACTTC.